These T cell receptor beta chains were read from a single sample in a study of blood T cell repertoires in COVID-19. Assay: immunoSEQ multiplex PCR; the TCRdb copy retains only in-frame clones and omits some. The table lists under 110,000 clones, less than 85% of them singletons. Sequencing was done on a sample of peripheral blood. The receptors here all came from a woman in her sixties or seventies with active or convalescent COVID-19. The CDR3 runs from the conserved cysteine through the conserved F or W. A D gene is named only where the DNA matches it firmly. The size entry is marked missing in some rows and otherwise reads once, few, many or a size class.

size: few
length: 14
D: -
J: TRBJ1-4
V: TRBV5-4
DNA: TGTGCCAGCAGCTTAAGGGGCTCTAATGAAAAACTGTTTTTT
CDR3: CASSLRGSNEKLFF

size: once
length: 16
D: TRBD2
J: TRBJ2-3
V: TRBV11-3
DNA: TGTGCCAGCAGCTTAGGGGCTAGCGGGCTCACAGATACGCAGTATTTT
CDR3: CASSLGASGLTDTQYF

size: -
length: 15
D: -
J: TRBJ2-2
V: TRBV11-2
DNA: TGTGCCAGCAGCTTAGTGGGCAGTAACACCGGGGAGCTGTTTTTT
CDR3: CASSLVGSNTGELFF

size: -
length: 17
D: TRBD2
J: TRBJ2-5
V: TRBV11-2
DNA: TGTGCCAGCAGTCGTTGGGGGAAGGGGACTAACCAAGAGACCCAGTACTTC
CDR3: CASSRWGKGTNQETQYF

size: -
length: 15
D: -
J: TRBJ1-2
V: TRBV6-5
DNA: TGTGCCAGCAGCTCACCGGATAGGGGAAGCTATGGCTACACCTTC
CDR3: CASSSPDRGSYGYTF

size: -
length: 13
D: TRBD1
J: TRBJ1-1
V: TRBV29-1
DNA: TGCAGCGTTGGGGACAGCCCGCGCACTGAAGCTTTCTTT
CDR3: CSVGDSPRTEAFF

size: -
length: 16
D: -
J: TRBJ1-2
V: TRBV28
DNA: TGTGCCAGCACCTCCCCTAGGGGAGGCGCTAACTATGGCTACACCTTC
CDR3: CASTSPRGGANYGYTF

size: -
length: 15
D: -
J: TRBJ2-7
V: TRBV10-3
DNA: TGTGCCATCAGGGACCCGGGCGGGCTCACCTACGAGCAGTACTTC
CDR3: CAIRDPGGLTYEQYF

size: -
length: 15
D: TRBD1
J: TRBJ2-1
V: TRBV7-9
DNA: TGTGCCAGCAGCTTAGCCCTGGGGACAGCAAATGAGCAGTTCTTC
CDR3: CASSLALGTANEQFF

size: -
length: 13
D: TRBD1
J: TRBJ1-2
V: TRBV12-3/TRBV12-4
DNA: TGTGCCAGCAGTTTGGACAGGCTCTATGGCTACACCTTC
CDR3: CASSLDRLYGYTF

size: -
length: 13
D: -
J: TRBJ2-5
V: TRBV7-2
DNA: TGTGCCAGCTACTCCGCCCGCGGGGAGACCCAGTACTTC
CDR3: CASYSARGETQYF

size: once
length: 15
D: TRBD2
J: TRBJ2-5
V: TRBV6-2/TRBV6-3
DNA: TGTGCCAGCAGTCCCCCTAGCGGGGGGAGGGAGACCCAGTACTTC
CDR3: CASSPPSGGRETQYF

size: -
length: 16
D: TRBD1
J: TRBJ2-1
V: TRBV5-1
DNA: TGCGCCAGCAGCTTGCAGGGGGCCTCGACCTACAATGAGCAGTTCTTC
CDR3: CASSLQGASTYNEQFF

size: -
length: 15
D: -
J: TRBJ1-2
V: TRBV9
DNA: TGTGCCAGCAGCGTAGGCTTGGCTCTAGGCTATGGCTACACCTTC
CDR3: CASSVGLALGYGYTF

size: -
length: 14
D: TRBD2
J: TRBJ2-1
V: TRBV29-1
DNA: TGCGGAGTCCTCCTTAGCGGGCTTTACAATGAGCAGTTCTTC
CDR3: CGVLLSGLYNEQFF

size: -
length: 11
D: -
J: TRBJ2-2
V: TRBV18
DNA: TGTGCCAGCTCAGAGACCGGGGAGCTGTTTTTT
CDR3: CASSETGELFF

size: -
length: 14
D: TRBD1
J: TRBJ1-2
V: TRBV28
DNA: TGTGCCAGCAGTTTGACAGGGGGAAACTATGGCTACACCTTC
CDR3: CASSLTGGNYGYTF

size: -
length: 15
D: -
J: TRBJ1-5
V: TRBV24-1
DNA: TGTGCCACCAGTGATCGGACGGGGAGCAATCAGCCCCAGCATTTT
CDR3: CATSDRTGSNQPQHF

size: -
length: 16
D: TRBD2
J: TRBJ2-5
V: TRBV5-1
DNA: TGCGCCAGCAGCCCCGACGGGACTAGTACGGGAGAGACCCAGTACTTC
CDR3: CASSPDGTSTGETQYF

size: -
length: 15
D: -
J: TRBJ2-1
V: TRBV4-3
DNA: TGCGCCAGCAGCCAAGACGGCGGGGTTTACAATGAGCAGTTCTTC
CDR3: CASSQDGGVYNEQFF

size: few
length: 15
D: -
J: TRBJ2-1
V: TRBV13
DNA: TGTGCCAGCAGCTTAGAGGGAGCACGTGGCAATGAGCAGTTCTTC
CDR3: CASSLEGARGNEQFF

size: -
length: 15
D: -
J: TRBJ2-2
V: TRBV6-6
DNA: TGTGCCAGCAGTTCAGGGATTGTGGACACCGGGGAGCTGTTTTTT
CDR3: CASSSGIVDTGELFF

size: -
length: 17
D: TRBD1
J: TRBJ1-3
V: TRBV7-2
DNA: TGTGCCAGCAGCTTAGGACAGGGGGCGAGGTTTGGAAACACCATATATTTT
CDR3: CASSLGQGARFGNTIYF

size: few
length: 15
D: -
J: TRBJ1-1
V: TRBV24-1
DNA: TGTGCCACCAGATCCCGGGAAGCAGAGAACACTGAAGCTTTCTTT
CDR3: CATRSREAENTEAFF

size: -
length: 13
D: TRBD1
J: TRBJ1-2
V: TRBV27
DNA: TGTGCCAGCAGCCAGGACAGGGGGAACGGCTACACCTTC
CDR3: CASSQDRGNGYTF

size: -
length: 13
D: -
J: TRBJ2-5
V: TRBV12-3/TRBV12-4
DNA: TGTGCCAGCAGTTTAAACGGGAAAGAGACCCAGTACTTC
CDR3: CASSLNGKETQYF

size: -
length: 13
D: TRBD2
J: TRBJ2-5
V: TRBV18
DNA: TGTGCCAGCTCACCAGGGGAGGGAGAGACCCAGTACTTC
CDR3: CASSPGEGETQYF

size: -
length: 13
D: -
J: TRBJ1-3
V: TRBV6-5
DNA: TGTGCCAGCAGCACAGGGACTGGAAACACCATATATTTT
CDR3: CASSTGTGNTIYF

size: -
length: 14
D: TRBD1
J: TRBJ2-3
V: TRBV27
DNA: TGTGCCAGCAGTCAGGGACAGTACATGGGTACGCAGTATTTT
CDR3: CASSQGQYMGTQYF

size: -
length: 16
D: TRBD1
J: TRBJ2-2
V: TRBV3-1/TRBV3-2
DNA: TGTGCCAGCAGCCAAGGGACAGGGGGGTACACCGGGGAGCTGTTTTTT
CDR3: CASSQGTGGYTGELFF

size: many
length: 15
D: TRBD2
J: TRBJ2-1
V: TRBV5-4
DNA: TGTGCCAGCAGCTTGTGGCTAGCGGGACTCAATGAGCAGTTCTTC
CDR3: CASSLWLAGLNEQFF

size: once
length: 14
D: -
J: TRBJ1-6
V: TRBV6-6
DNA: TGTGCCAGCAGTCTAGACAAATTCAGTTCACCCCTCCACTTT
CDR3: CASSLDKFSSPLHF

size: -
length: 14
D: -
J: TRBJ2-5
V: TRBV7-9
DNA: TGTGCCAGCAGCTTAACTACGGGGAGGGAGACCCAGTACTTC
CDR3: CASSLTTGRETQYF

size: -
length: 14
D: -
J: TRBJ1-2
V: TRBV6-2/TRBV6-3
DNA: TGTGCCAGCAGTTACCAACAGCCGAACTATGGCTACACCTTC
CDR3: CASSYQQPNYGYTF

size: -
length: 18
D: TRBD1
J: TRBJ2-4
V: TRBV23-1
DNA: TGCGCCAGCAGTCAAGGGGACAGGGGCCGAATAGCCAAAAACATTCAGTACTTC
CDR3: CASSQGDRGRIAKNIQYF

size: -
length: 14
D: TRBD1
J: TRBJ1-1
V: TRBV18
DNA: TGTGCCAGCTCACCAAGGCAGGGGGGTACTGAAGCTTTCTTT
CDR3: CASSPRQGGTEAFF

size: -
length: 14
D: TRBD2
J: TRBJ2-1
V: TRBV28
DNA: TGTGCCAGCGAGAGCGGGGGCACCTACAATGAGCAGTTCTTC
CDR3: CASESGGTYNEQFF

size: -
length: 14
D: TRBD1
J: TRBJ1-2
V: TRBV10-3
DNA: TGTGCCATCAGTAAAGGGGGCTTGGGGTATGGCTACACCTTC
CDR3: CAISKGGLGYGYTF

size: -
length: 15
D: TRBD2
J: TRBJ2-1
V: TRBV7-2
DNA: TGTGCCAGCAGCCGGCGGGGGGCGGGGTACAATGAGCAGTTCTTC
CDR3: CASSRRGAGYNEQFF

size: -
length: 16
D: -
J: TRBJ2-2
V: TRBV3-1/TRBV3-2
DNA: TGTGCCAGCAGCCACATGCCTAGCTTAGGTCCCGGGGAGCTGTTTTTT
CDR3: CASSHMPSLGPGELFF

size: -
length: 12
D: -
J: TRBJ1-2
V: TRBV28
DNA: TGTGCCAGCAGTCGAAGGGAGGGTGGCTACACCTTC
CDR3: CASSRREGGYTF

size: -
length: 15
D: -
J: TRBJ2-1
V: TRBV5-5
DNA: TGTGCCAGCAGCTTGGGTTCGCAGGGAAACAATGAGCAGTTCTTC
CDR3: CASSLGSQGNNEQFF

size: -
length: 16
D: TRBD2
J: TRBJ2-3
V: TRBV3-1/TRBV3-2
DNA: TGTGCCAGCAGCCAAGTAATAGCGGGGGGATGGGATACGCAGTATTTT
CDR3: CASSQVIAGGWDTQYF

size: -
length: 15
D: -
J: TRBJ1-5
V: TRBV27
DNA: TGTGCCAGCAGTCGACAGCCAAATAGCAATCAGCCCCAGCATTTT
CDR3: CASSRQPNSNQPQHF

size: -
length: 15
D: TRBD1
J: TRBJ1-2
V: TRBV28
DNA: TGTGCCAGCAGTACAAAGGGACAGGCTAACTATGGCTACACCTTC
CDR3: CASSTKGQANYGYTF

size: -
length: 13
D: -
J: TRBJ2-3
V: TRBV3-1/TRBV3-2
DNA: TGTGCCAGCAGCCTATCGCCGTACAATACGCAGTATTTT
CDR3: CASSLSPYNTQYF

size: -
length: 16
D: TRBD1
J: TRBJ1-6
V: TRBV9
DNA: TGTGCCAGCAGCGTACGCCAGGGGGGCTATAATTCACCCCTCCACTTT
CDR3: CASSVRQGGYNSPLHF

size: few
length: 12
D: -
J: TRBJ2-7
V: TRBV5-8
DNA: TGTGCCAGCAGCTTGGACCAGAACGAGCAGTACTTC
CDR3: CASSLDQNEQYF

size: -
length: 15
D: -
J: TRBJ2-5
V: TRBV7-7
DNA: TGTGCTAGCAGCTTAGCAATGGGGGCTGGAGAGACCCAGTACTTC
CDR3: CASSLAMGAGETQYF

size: once
length: 11
D: -
J: TRBJ2-7
V: TRBV6-6
DNA: TGTGCCAGCAGTCCGTCCTACGAGCAGTACTTC
CDR3: CASSPSYEQYF

size: -
length: 16
D: -
J: TRBJ1-4
V: TRBV4-2
DNA: TGTGCCAGCAGCCAAGGCGACAGTCTTTCTAAGGAAAAACTGTTTTTT
CDR3: CASSQGDSLSKEKLFF

size: -
length: 13
D: -
J: TRBJ1-2
V: TRBV25-1
DNA: TGTGCCAGCAGTGAACGTCACAGGGACGGCTACACCTTC
CDR3: CASSERHRDGYTF